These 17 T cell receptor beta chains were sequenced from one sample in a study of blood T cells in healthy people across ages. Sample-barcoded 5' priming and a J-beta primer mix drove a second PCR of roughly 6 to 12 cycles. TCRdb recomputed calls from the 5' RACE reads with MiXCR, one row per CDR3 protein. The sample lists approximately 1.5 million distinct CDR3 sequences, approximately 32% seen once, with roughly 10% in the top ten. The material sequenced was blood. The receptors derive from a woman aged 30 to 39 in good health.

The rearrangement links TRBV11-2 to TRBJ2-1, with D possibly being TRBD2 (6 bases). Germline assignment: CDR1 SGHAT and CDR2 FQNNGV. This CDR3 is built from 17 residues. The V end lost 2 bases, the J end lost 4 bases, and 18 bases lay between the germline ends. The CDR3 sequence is CASSLRVAETSYNEQFF. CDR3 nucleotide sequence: TGTGCCAGCAGCTTAAGAGTAGCGGAGACAAGTTACAATGAGCAGTTCTTC.

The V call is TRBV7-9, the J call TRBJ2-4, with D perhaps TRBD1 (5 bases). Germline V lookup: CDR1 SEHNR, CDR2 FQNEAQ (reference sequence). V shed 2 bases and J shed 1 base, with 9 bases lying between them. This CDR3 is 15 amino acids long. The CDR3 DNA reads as TGTGCCAGCAGCTTAACAGGAAACGCCAAAAACATTCAGTACTTC. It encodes CASSLTGNAKNIQYF.

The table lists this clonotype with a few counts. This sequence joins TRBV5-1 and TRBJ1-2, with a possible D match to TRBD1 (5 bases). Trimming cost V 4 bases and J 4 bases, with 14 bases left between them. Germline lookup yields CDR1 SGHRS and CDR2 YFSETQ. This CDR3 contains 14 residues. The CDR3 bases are TGCGCCAGCAGCCTTAACCGGGACTTCTATGGCTACACCTTC. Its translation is CASSLNRDFYGYTF.

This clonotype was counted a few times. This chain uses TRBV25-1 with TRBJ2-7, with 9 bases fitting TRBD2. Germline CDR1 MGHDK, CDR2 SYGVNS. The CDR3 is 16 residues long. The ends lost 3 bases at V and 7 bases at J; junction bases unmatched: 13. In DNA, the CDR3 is TGTGCCAGCAGTGATAGTTGGGGGAGCGGGAGGCCAGAGCAGTACTTC. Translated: CASSDSWGSGRPEQYF.

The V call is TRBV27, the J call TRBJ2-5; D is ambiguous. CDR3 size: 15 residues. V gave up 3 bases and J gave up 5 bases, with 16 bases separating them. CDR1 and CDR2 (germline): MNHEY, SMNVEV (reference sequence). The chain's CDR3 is CASSLKSTPRETQYF. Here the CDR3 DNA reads TGTGCCAGCAGTTTGAAGTCCACGCCACGGGAGACCCAGTACTTC.

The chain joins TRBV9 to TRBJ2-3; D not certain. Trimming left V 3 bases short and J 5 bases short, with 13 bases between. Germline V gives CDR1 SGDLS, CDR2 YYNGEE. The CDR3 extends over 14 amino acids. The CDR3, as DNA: TGTGCCAGCAGCGGTCGGCAAGTAAAAGATACGCAGTATTTT. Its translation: CASSGRQVKDTQYF.

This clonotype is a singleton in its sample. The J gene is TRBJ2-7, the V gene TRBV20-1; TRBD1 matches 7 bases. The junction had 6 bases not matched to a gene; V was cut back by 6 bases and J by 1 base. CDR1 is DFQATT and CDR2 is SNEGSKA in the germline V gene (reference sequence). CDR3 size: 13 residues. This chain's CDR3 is CSAPLQGSYEQYF. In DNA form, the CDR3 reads TGCAGTGCCCCTCTACAGGGGTCCTACGAGCAGTACTTC.

The CDR3 reads CASTGTIADTQYF. The CDR3 DNA reads as TGTGCCAGCACCGGGACTATCGCAGATACGCAGTATTTT. The J gene is TRBJ2-3, the V gene TRBV2; 7 bases agree with TRBD2. The J segment lost 4 bases and the V segment lost 7 bases, leaving 5 bases of the junction unmatched. This CDR3 is 13 amino acids long. Germline V CDR1 and CDR2: SNHLY, FYNNEI.

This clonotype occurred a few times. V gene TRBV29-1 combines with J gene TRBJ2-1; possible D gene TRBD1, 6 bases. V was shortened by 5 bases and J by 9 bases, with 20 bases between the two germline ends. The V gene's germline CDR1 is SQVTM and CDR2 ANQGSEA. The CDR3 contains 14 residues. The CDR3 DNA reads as TGCAGCGTTCGCGGACAGCTAACCGAGGTTGAGCAGTTCTTC. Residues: CSVRGQLTEVEQFF.

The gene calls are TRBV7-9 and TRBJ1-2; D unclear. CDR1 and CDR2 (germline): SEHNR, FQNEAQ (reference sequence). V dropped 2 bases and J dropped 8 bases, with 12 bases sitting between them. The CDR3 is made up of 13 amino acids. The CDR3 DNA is TGTGCCAGCAGCTTAAAGGACCACACGGGCTACACCTTC. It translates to CASSLKDHTGYTF.

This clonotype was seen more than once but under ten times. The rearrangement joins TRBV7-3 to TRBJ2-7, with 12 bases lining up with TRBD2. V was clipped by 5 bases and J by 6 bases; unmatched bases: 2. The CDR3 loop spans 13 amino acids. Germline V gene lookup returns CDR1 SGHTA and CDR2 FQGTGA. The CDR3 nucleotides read TGTGCCAGCAGCAGGACTAGCGGGGCCGAGCAGTACTTC. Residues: CASSRTSGAEQYF.

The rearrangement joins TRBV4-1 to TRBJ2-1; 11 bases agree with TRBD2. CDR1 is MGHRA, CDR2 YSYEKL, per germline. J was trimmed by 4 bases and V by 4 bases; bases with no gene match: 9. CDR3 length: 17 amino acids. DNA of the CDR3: TGCGCCAGCAGCCGAAAAGAGGGACTAGCGGATTACAATGAGCAGTTCTTC. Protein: CASSRKEGLADYNEQFF.

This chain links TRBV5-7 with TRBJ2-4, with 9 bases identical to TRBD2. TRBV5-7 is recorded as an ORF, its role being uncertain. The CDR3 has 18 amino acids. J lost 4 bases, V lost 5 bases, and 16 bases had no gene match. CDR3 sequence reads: CASRNRMEGLAGKNIQYF. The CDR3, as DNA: TGTGCCAGCAGAAACCGCATGGAGGGTCTAGCGGGAAAAAACATTCAGTACTTC.

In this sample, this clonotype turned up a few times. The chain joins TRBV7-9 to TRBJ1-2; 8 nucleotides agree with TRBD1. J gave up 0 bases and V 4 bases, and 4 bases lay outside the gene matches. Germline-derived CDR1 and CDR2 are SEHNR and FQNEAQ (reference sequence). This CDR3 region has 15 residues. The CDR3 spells CASSSGQGTNYGYTF. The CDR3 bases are TGTGCCAGCAGCTCCGGACAGGGAACTAACTATGGCTACACCTTC.

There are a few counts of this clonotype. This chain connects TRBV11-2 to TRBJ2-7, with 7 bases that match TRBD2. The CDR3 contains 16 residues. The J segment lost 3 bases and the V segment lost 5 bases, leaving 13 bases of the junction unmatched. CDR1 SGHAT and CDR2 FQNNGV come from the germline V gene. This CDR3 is CASSPRDRLAVYEQYF. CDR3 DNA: TGTGCCAGCAGCCCTAGAGATAGGCTAGCGGTCTACGAGCAGTACTTC.

CDR3 nucleotides: TGTGCCAGCAGCCAAGAGGGGGGGCCCAGCGGGGGGACGTACGAGCAGTACTTC. It is translated as CASSQEGGPSGGTYEQYF. The chain has TRBV4-2 and TRBJ2-7; 9 bases are a match to TRBD2. Germline V lookup: CDR1 LGHNA, CDR2 YNFKEQ. The trim removed 0 bases at V and 4 bases at J, leaving 13 bases unmatched. This CDR3 comprises 18 residues.

The CDR3: CASSYSSNTEAFF. CDR3 coding DNA: TGTGCCAGCAGTTACTCGTCGAACACTGAAGCTTTCTTT. The chain employs TRBV6-5 and TRBJ1-1; D is undetermined. The CDR3 consists of 13 residues. V was pared by 0 bases and J by 1 base, with 3 bases between. CDR1 is MNHEY and CDR2 is SVGAGI in the germline V gene.